These 27 T cell receptor beta chains came from one sample sequenced in a study of shared clonotypes between healthy human individuals. TCRdb keeps only in-frame clones here, not all; method: immunoSEQ multiplex PCR. The sample has hundreds of thousands of clones, roughly 79% seen once; the top ten hold around 11%. What was sequenced was PBMCs. Receptors originate from a woman in her thirties or forties in good health. Some clones in this sample may be carry-over from other donors' samples.

Regarding this clone: The sample holds other DNA sequences that translate to the same CDR3. This sequence joins TRBV5-1 and TRBJ1-2; no clear D. The CDR3 spans 12 residues. The ends were cut back, 2 bases at V and 5 bases at J, with 7 bases in the middle. Per the germline V gene, CDR1 is SGHRS and CDR2 is YFSETQ. CDR3 protein: CASSLDTYGYTF. The CDR3 bases are TGCGCCAGCAGCTTAGACACGTATGGCTACACCTTC. Variable domain in full (rest from reference TRBV5-1 and TRBJ1-2): KAGVTQTPRYLIKTRGQQVTLSCSPISGHRSVSWYQQTPGQGLQFLFEYFSETQRNKGNFPGRFSGRQFSNSRSEMNVSTLELGDSALYLCASSLDTYGYTFGSGTRLTVV.

Points on this clone: This sequence may be a read error, since a much larger clone differs from it by one base. This likely comes from a read error, as the CDR3 has no conserved phenylalanine or tryptophan at its end. The chain employs TRBV19 and TRBJ1-5; 8 nucleotides line up with TRBD1. The CDR3 totals 16 residues. The germline V gene encodes CDR1 LNHDA and CDR2 SQIVND (reference sequence). J lost 8 bases, V lost 5 bases, and 14 bases had no gene match. CDR3 protein: CASSPLIDTGGKPQHL. The CDR3 DNA reads TGTGCCAGTAGTCCTCTAATCGATACAGGGGGTAAGCCCCAGCATCTT.

This rearrangement joins TRBV7-8 to TRBJ2-7, with 12 bases matching TRBD2. This CDR3 comprises 14 residues. The germline V gene has CDR1 SGHVS and CDR2 FQNEAQ. The J segment lost 2 bases and the V segment lost 6 bases, leaving 2 bases of the junction unmatched. The CDR3 protein is CASRLAGGPYEQYF. CDR3 coding DNA: TGTGCCAGCAGACTAGCGGGAGGTCCCTACGAGCAGTACTTC.

The rearrangement uses TRBV5-1 and TRBJ2-3, with a weak D call TRBD1 (6 bases). The V and J ends lost 5 bases and 4 bases respectively, with 11 bases between them. This CDR3 spans 13 amino acids. Germline assignment: CDR1 SGHRS and CDR2 YFSETQ. This CDR3 is CASSYTGSDTQYF. CDR3 nucleotides: TGCGCCAGCAGTTATACAGGGTCAGATACGCAGTATTTT.

CDR3: CASSFGTGRITNYGYTF. The CDR3 nucleotides are TGTGCCAGCAGCTTCGGGACAGGGCGAATTACTAACTATGGCTACACCTTC. V and J are TRBV7-9 and TRBJ1-2; 9 bases match TRBD1. The junction had 8 bases not matched to a gene; V was cut back by 3 bases and J by 0 bases. CDR3 length: 17 residues. Germline CDR1 SEHNR, CDR2 FQNEAQ (reference sequence).

The gene calls are TRBV7-9 and TRBJ2-1, with D perhaps matching TRBD2 (6 bases). The germline gives CDR1 SEHNR, CDR2 FQNEAQ (reference sequence). V lost 0 bases and J lost 6, with 15 bases in between. CDR3 size: 16 residues. The chain's CDR3 is CASSLAGGTTINEQFF. As DNA, the CDR3 is TGTGCCAGCAGCTTAGCGGGGGGTACAACAATCAATGAGCAGTTCTTC.

V and J are TRBV5-3 and TRBJ2-7; 8 bases agree with TRBD1. TRBV5-3 is classed as an ORF, of uncertain function. V lost 0 bases and J lost 4; bases outside the gene matches: 6. This CDR3 contains 15 residues. CDR3 nucleotide sequence: TGTGCCAGAAGCTTGGGGGGGACAGGATTATACGAGCAGTACTTC. Translated: CARSLGGTGLYEQYF.

The genes are TRBV7-2 and TRBJ2-6; 7 nucleotides line up with TRBD1. The V gene end was trimmed by 6 bases and the J gene end by 1 base; junction bases not matched to a gene: 3. This CDR3 region has 15 residues. Per the germline V gene, CDR1 is SGHTA and CDR2 is FQGNSA. CDR3 sequence (DNA): TGTGCCAGCAGTAACAGGGGTTCTGGGGCCAACGTCCTGACTTTC. It encodes CASSNRGSGANVLTF.

This clone was seen a few times. This sequence joins TRBV10-3 and TRBJ2-5; tentative D call: TRBD2 (6 bases). CDR3 size: 13 residues. V lost 4 bases and J 5 bases, leaving 11 bases between the germline ends. Germline V gene lookup returns CDR1 ENHRY and CDR2 SYGVKD. CDR3 residues: CAISVGTGETQYF. Written as DNA, the CDR3 is TGTGCCATCAGTGTAGGGACTGGGGAGACCCAGTACTTC.

The chain uses TRBV5-4 and TRBJ2-5; D remains unclear. CDR1 and CDR2 from the germline V gene are SGHNT and YYREEE (reference sequence). Deletions cut 5 bases from V and 2 bases from J, with 10 bases between. The CDR3 covers 13 residues. CDR3 DNA sequence: TGTGCCAGCAGATCAGGCAGACAAGAGACCCAGTACTTC. The encoded protein is CASRSGRQETQYF.

This clone was seen just once. J is TRBJ2-5 and V is TRBV4-2; the D gene is possibly TRBD2 (5 bases). Germline V gives CDR1 LGHNA, CDR2 YNFKEQ. This CDR3 is built from 17 residues. Trimming shortened V by 1 base and J by 0 bases, and 15 bases separated the two germline ends. CDR3 residues: CASSQGTGGLNQETQYF. CDR3 sequence (DNA): TGTGCCAGCAGCCAAGGGACGGGCGGGCTTAACCAAGAGACCCAGTACTTC.

This clone was observed a handful of times. V usage is TRBV5-5 and J usage is TRBJ2-1; maybe TRBD2 (6 bases). Germline V gene data show CDR1 as SGHKS and CDR2 as YYEKEE (reference sequence). Trimming left V 4 bases short and J 15 bases short, with 17 bases between. The CDR3 extends over 12 amino acids. CDR3 sequence reads: CASSPRGREAFF. CDR3 DNA sequence: TGTGCCAGCAGCCCCCGTGGCAGGGAGGCGTTCTTC.

This clone was observed at least ten times. This chain uses TRBV14 with TRBJ1-2; unclear D gene. The V end was cut by 0 bases, the J end by 8 bases, with 10 bases between. The CDR3 has 13 amino acids. CDR1 is SGHDN, CDR2 FVKESK, per germline. CDR3 sequence (DNA): TGTGCCAGCAGCCAAGAGCAAATGCGGGGCTACACCTTC. Translating gives CASSQEQMRGYTF.

The gene calls are TRBV7-2 and TRBJ2-2; D uncertain. Germline loops: CDR1 SGHTA, CDR2 FQGNSA. V lost 1 base, J lost 3 bases, and 3 bases lay in between. This CDR3 spans 13 amino acids. The CDR3 DNA follows: TGTGCCAGCAGCTTAGACTACACCGGGGAGCTGTTTTTT. This gives the protein CASSLDYTGELFF.

This clone was counted only a few times. The chain recombines TRBV7-9 with TRBJ1-3; D gene uncertain. V dropped 2 bases and J dropped 4 bases, with 6 bases sitting between them. The CDR3 covers 13 residues. Germline values: CDR1 SEHNR, CDR2 FQNEAQ (reference sequence). CDR3 coding DNA: TGTGCCAGCAGCTTAACGGAGGGAAACACCATATATTTT. It yields the protein CASSLTEGNTIYF.

The V and J genes are TRBV4-3 and TRBJ2-2; no definite D call. The CDR3 is 16 residues long. V shed 0 bases and J shed 2 bases, with 10 bases lying between them. From germline, CDR1 is LGHNA and CDR2 YSLEER. The CDR3 loop reads CASSQDLEPNTGELFF. Here the CDR3 DNA reads TGCGCCAGCAGCCAAGATTTAGAGCCCAACACCGGGGAGCTGTTTTTT.

Remarks on this clone: This CDR3 is also generated by other DNA sequences in the sample. The chain employs TRBV5-4 and TRBJ2-5; D perhaps matches TRBD2 (5 bases). This CDR3 has 13 amino acids. V was clipped by 4 bases and J by 5 bases, with 12 bases between them. From germline, CDR1 is SGHNT and CDR2 YYREEE (reference sequence). CDR3 region: CASSADYGETQYF. Here the CDR3 DNA reads TGTGCCAGCAGCGCTGACTATGGGGAGACCCAGTACTTC.

A few counts support this clone. The germline gene is not matched at one end of the junction; a read error may be the cause. The rearrangement links TRBV6-1 to TRBJ1-1; D is uncertain. The CDR3 loop spans 14 amino acids. Looked up from germline, CDR1 is MNHNS and CDR2 is SASEGT. CDR3 protein: CASSQASPNTEAFF. The CDR3 DNA reads TGTGCCAGCAGTCAAGCGTCCCCGAACACTGAAGCTTTCTTT.

On this clone itself: The germline gene is not matched at one end of the junction; a read error may be the cause. This chain connects TRBV30 to TRBJ2-1; TRBD2 matches 10 bases. From germline, CDR1 is GTSNPN and CDR2 SVGIG (reference sequence). The CDR3 is 12 residues long. The CDR3 DNA reads TGTGCCTGGTCCCTGGTAGCGGGAGGCCCCGTCTTC. As protein: CAWSLVAGGPVF.

V and J are TRBV7-2 and TRBJ2-3, with D perhaps matching TRBD1 or TRBD2 (5 bases each). V lost 1 base and J lost 2, with 13 bases in between. The CDR3 length is 16 residues. CDR1 SGHTA and CDR2 FQGNSA come from the germline V gene. The CDR3 sequence is CASSLGASRDTDTQYF. The CDR3 nucleotides are TGTGCCAGCAGCTTAGGGGCTAGCAGGGACACAGATACGCAGTATTTT.

The chain links TRBV29-1 to TRBJ2-3, with 9 bases aligning to TRBD2. The CDR3 contains 15 residues. The V gene end was trimmed by 5 bases and the J gene end by 2 bases; junction bases not matched to a gene: 8. CDR1 and CDR2 (germline): SQVTM, ANQGSEA. The CDR3 sequence is CSVSQAGGVTDTQYF. DNA of the CDR3: TGCAGCGTTTCCCAAGCGGGAGGAGTCACAGATACGCAGTATTTT.

This chain joins TRBV15 and TRBJ2-1, with 10 bases aligning to TRBD2. This CDR3 has 17 residues. Germline V gene sequence: CDR1 LNHNV, CDR2 YYDKDF (reference sequence). After removal of 4 bases from V and 1 base from J, the junction contained 7 bases not matched to a gene. DNA for the CDR3: TGTGCCACCAGCAAACCGGAGGGACTAGCGTCCTACAATGAGCAGTTCTTC. Protein sequence: CATSKPEGLASYNEQFF.

The chain joins TRBV29-1 to TRBJ1-2; 11 bases agree with TRBD1. Germline V gene sequence: CDR1 SQVTM, CDR2 ANQGSEA. The CDR3 runs to 14 residues. Losses at the gene ends were 5 bases for V and 4 bases for J; bases not matched to a gene: 6. CDR3 residues: CSVPGQGASYGYTF. CDR3 in DNA: TGCAGCGTTCCTGGACAGGGGGCCTCCTATGGCTACACCTTC.

The V gene is TRBV27, the J gene TRBJ1-3; D gene unclear. V was shortened by 0 bases and J by 0 bases, with 6 bases between the two germline ends. Germline CDR1 is MNHEY and CDR2 is SMNVEV (reference sequence). The CDR3 is 15 amino acids. As DNA, the CDR3 is TGTGCCAGCAGTTTATCAGGGAGCTCTGGAAACACCATATATTTT. Its protein is CASSLSGSSGNTIYF.

The gene calls are TRBV19 and TRBJ1-5, with TRBD1 matching 8 bases. The CDR3 covers 14 residues. After removal of 1 base from V and 6 bases from J, the junction contained 2 bases not matched to a gene. CDR1 and CDR2 (germline): LNHDA, SQIVND (reference sequence). The CDR3 coding sequence is TGTGCCAGTAGTATAGTGACAGGGGTTCAGCCCCAGCATTTT. This gives the protein CASSIVTGVQPQHF.

V and J are TRBV30 and TRBJ2-1; D uncertain. Germline CDR1 GTSNPN, CDR2 SVGIG (reference sequence). With 2 bases removed from V and 7 bases from J, the gap between germline ends came to 6 bases. CDR3 length: 11 residues. CDR3 sequence (DNA): TGTGCCTGGAGTTCTTCGAATGAGCAGTTCTTC. As protein: CAWSSSNEQFF.

The rearrangement joins TRBV7-9 to TRBJ2-1; 12 bases fit TRBD1. In germline, CDR1 is SEHNR, CDR2 FQNEAQ (reference sequence). The CDR3 totals 19 residues. After removal of 5 bases from V and 0 bases from J, the junction contained 11 bases not matched to a gene. The CDR3 here is CASSAGTGGPKSSYNEQFF. CDR3 DNA: TGTGCCAGCAGCGCCGGGACAGGGGGCCCGAAGAGCTCCTACAATGAGCAGTTCTTC.